This TCR beta chain appears in the sequencing data of a study of blood T cell repertoires in COVID-19. Study processing details: Amplification from reference gene primers served as the basis for estimated nucleated cell counts. TCRdb's copy holds only in-frame clones and misses some; the assay was immunoSEQ multiplex PCR. That table gives V, J and clone size, and the DNA gave D and trimming. The sample carries about 270,000 clones, about 89% recorded once. What the recovered Cohort 3 donors had was two negative PCRs, clearance, or symptom resolution. This receptor was identified in a woman aged 18 to 35 who had recovered from COVID-19. Material: PBMCs or T cells enriched from blood (not recorded which).

CDR3 region: CASSPRDRGPVQYF. The CDR3 DNA sequence: TGTGCCAGCAGCCCAAGGGACAGGGGACCGGTGCAGTACTTC. This chain connects TRBV9 to TRBJ2-7; TRBD1 agrees at 10 bases. This CDR3 comprises 14 residues. Losses at the gene ends were 4 bases for V and 9 bases for J; bases not matched to a gene: 10. CDR1 is SGDLS, CDR2 YYNGEE, per germline.